The 13 T cell receptor beta chains listed next were all sequenced from one sample in a study of spatial heterogeneity in lung cancer. TCRdb re-called the 5' RACE reads through MiXCR, storing one row per CDR3 protein. The repertoire consists of around 110,000 distinct CDR3 sequences, with 9% to 15% occurring once and the leading ten covering 16%. Time point denoted: blood at routine non-recurrence follow-up after resection. The sequenced material consisted of unsorted whole RNA from tumor, nontumor lung or frozen PBMC. This specimen consisted of PBMCs, obtained at follow-up. The receptors originated from a male donor with early-stage non-small cell lung cancer.

This clonotype was recorded many times. The rearrangement uses TRBV7-3 and TRBJ1-1; possibly TRBD1 for D (5 bases). Germline lookup yields CDR1 SGHTA and CDR2 FQGTGA. Trimming took 3 bases from V and 6 from J, leaving 14 bases between them. This CDR3 spans 14 amino acids. CDR3 protein: CASSLKGGVSEAFF. The CDR3 DNA follows: TGTGCCAGCAGCTTGAAGGGAGGGGTTTCTGAAGCTTTCTTT.

The chain is built from TRBV9 and TRBJ1-4; possibly TRBD1 for D (5 bases). Germline V gene lookup returns CDR1 SGDLS and CDR2 YYNGEE. Deletions cut 0 bases from V and 5 bases from J, with 8 bases between. This CDR3 has 14 amino acids. The CDR3 DNA reads TGTGCCAGCAGCGTAGGCGGGGGGAATGAAAAACTGTTTTTT. Its protein product is CASSVGGGNEKLFF. The full variable domain, its missing parts supplied by reference TRBV9 and TRBJ1-4, is DSGVTQTPKHLITATGQRVTLRCSPRSGDLSVYWYQQSLDQGLQFLIQYYNGEERAKGNILERFSAQQFPDLHSELNLSSLELGDSALYFCASSVGGGNEKLFFGSGTQLSVL.

This rearrangement joins TRBV12-3 or TRBV12-4 to TRBJ2-3; D unresolved. V gave up 7 bases and J gave up 3 bases, with 5 bases separating them. The CDR3 sequence is 11 residues long. CDR3 residues: CASKYTDTQYF. The DNA for the CDR3 is TGTGCCAGCAAGTATACAGATACGCAGTATTTT.

This clonotype appeared a few times. The genes are TRBV6-6 and TRBJ1-2, with 10 bases aligning to TRBD1. CDR1 and CDR2 from the germline V gene are MNHNY and SVGAGI (reference sequence). V shed 6 bases and J 8 bases; nucleotides not matched to a gene: 6. There are 13 residues in the CDR3. CDR3 amino acids: CASSLDRGQGYTF. The CDR3 DNA is TGTGCCAGCAGCCTTGACAGGGGGCAAGGCTACACCTTC.

The CDR3 DNA sequence: TGTGCCAGCAGTGGTGGACAGAGAGAGACCCAGTACTTC. It translates to CASSGGQRETQYF. The chain couples TRBV6-5 to TRBJ2-5, with a possible D match to TRBD1 (6 bases). Trimming pared 5 bases from V and 4 bases from J, leaving 11 bases between. CDR1 and CDR2 (germline): MNHEY, SVGAGI. The CDR3 sequence is 13 residues long.

This clonotype was picked up one time. CDR3 in DNA: TGCGCCAGCAGCCCGCGAACTAGCGGGGGGGCCTCCGGGGAGCTGTTTTTT. Protein product: CASSPRTSGGASGELFF. The chain recombines TRBV4-3 with TRBJ2-2; 13 bases align to TRBD2. J was trimmed by 6 bases and V by 4 bases; bases with no gene match: 8. CDR3 length: 17 amino acids. CDR1 and CDR2 (germline): LGHNA, YSLEER.

This clonotype was seen ten or more times. The rearrangement uses TRBV24-1 and TRBJ2-5, with 7 positions matching TRBD1. Germline-derived CDR1 and CDR2 are KGHDR and SFDVKD. The CDR3 is 15 residues long. The V segment lost 3 bases and the J segment 7 bases; nucleotides outside the gene matches: 10. The CDR3 loop is CATSDGAGTAGTQYF. CDR3 DNA: TGTGCCACCAGTGATGGGGCCGGGACAGCAGGGACCCAGTACTTC.

This clonotype was detected many times. The chain is built from TRBV7-9 and TRBJ2-2; 7 positions match TRBD2. Germline CDR1 and CDR2: SEHNR and FQNEAQ (reference sequence). Trimming at V came to 2 bases and at J to 2 bases, leaving 8 bases not matched to a gene. This CDR3 comprises 17 residues. The CDR3 region is CASSLRLAYTNTGELFF. As DNA, the CDR3 is TGTGCCAGCAGCTTACGACTAGCCTATACTAACACCGGGGAGCTGTTTTTT.

This sequence joins TRBV12-5 and TRBJ2-2, with TRBD1 matching 9 bases. The junction had 8 bases not matched to a gene; V was cut back by 7 bases and J by 5 bases. The CDR3 is 15 amino acids. Germline loops: CDR1 LGHNT, CDR2 FRNRAP. The DNA for the CDR3 is TGTGCTAGTGCCGCACAGGGGGCGCAAACCGGGGAGCTGTTTTTT. It codes for CASAAQGAQTGELFF. Drawing the rest from reference TRBV12-5 and TRBJ2-2, the complete variable domain is DARVTQTPRHKVTEMGQEVTMRCQPILGHNTVFWYRQTMMQGLELLAYFRNRAPLDDSGMPKDRFSAEMPDATLATLKIQPSEPRDSAVYFCASAAQGAQTGELFFGEGSRLTVL.

This clonotype was seen many times. The genes are TRBV7-3 and TRBJ2-3, with 11 bases that match TRBD1. The CDR3 spans 16 residues. V was pared by 5 bases and J by 1 base, with 5 bases of the junction left unmatched. The germline V gene has CDR1 SGHTA and CDR2 FQGTGA. This CDR3 reads CASSARTGGGTDTQYF. The CDR3 region has the DNA TGTGCCAGCAGCGCACGGACAGGGGGCGGCACAGATACGCAGTATTTT.

The rearrangement uses TRBV11-2 and TRBJ1-2; D remains ambiguous. With 1 base removed from V and 2 bases from J, the gap between germline ends came to 8 bases. This CDR3 contains 14 residues. The germline V gene has CDR1 SGHAT and CDR2 FQNNGV. The CDR3 coding sequence is TGTGCCAGCAGCTTAGGATACAGAAACTATGGCTACACCTTC. Encoded protein: CASSLGYRNYGYTF. Looking up the rest from reference TRBV11-2 and TRBJ1-2 gives the full variable domain: EAGVAQSPRYKIIEKRQSVAFWCNPISGHATLYWYQQILGQGPKLLIQFQNNGVVDDSQLPKDRFSAERLKGVDSTLKIQPAKLEDSAVYLCASSLGYRNYGYTFGSGTRLTVV.

Many counts were recorded for this clonotype. The rearrangement uses TRBV6-6 and TRBJ1-6, with 9 nucleotides matching TRBD1. J gave up 7 bases and V 6 bases, and 4 bases lay outside the gene matches. There are 14 residues in the CDR3. The germline gives CDR1 MNHNY, CDR2 SVGAGI (reference sequence). CDR3 bases: TGTGCCAGCAGACAAGGACAGGGGAATTCACCCCTCCACTTT. Protein sequence: CASRQGQGNSPLHF.

This clonotype was seen more than once but under ten times. This chain uses TRBV4-1 with TRBJ2-5; 8 positions match TRBD1. V gave up 2 bases and J gave up 3 bases; unmatched junction bases: 8. The CDR3 length is 16 residues. The germline gives CDR1 MGHRA, CDR2 YSYEKL. CDR3 sequence reads: CASSQLARGREETQYF. Here the CDR3 DNA reads TGCGCCAGCAGCCAACTAGCCAGGGGGCGGGAAGAGACCCAGTACTTC.